Listed below are T cell receptor beta chains from one sample, sequenced in a study of blood T cell repertoires in COVID-19. Clones were read by immunoSEQ multiplex PCR, and TCRdb kept only the in-frame ones, dropping some. This table holds roughly 58,000 clones, roughly two thirds found once. The sequencing input was PBMCs or T cells enriched from blood (not recorded which). These receptors were taken from a woman aged 55-69 years who had been exposed to COVID-19. The CDR3 runs from the conserved cysteine through the conserved F or W. Each record gives: CDR3 DNA, CDR3 protein, D gene, V gene, J gene, clone size. D genes are given only for firm matches. Only part of the rows carry a size: once, few, many, or a class if the clone is expanded.

CDR3 DNA: TGCAGCGTTGAGGCGGGAACAGATACGCAGTATTTT
CDR3 protein: CSVEAGTDTQYF
D gene: -
V gene: TRBV29-1
J gene: TRBJ2-3
clone size: -

CDR3 DNA: TGCGCCAGCGGGAGGGAGACCCAGTACTTC
CDR3 protein: CASGRETQYF
D gene: -
V gene: TRBV5-1
J gene: TRBJ2-5
clone size: few

CDR3 DNA: TGTGCCAGCAGTCGTCTTTCGGGCAATCAGCCCCAGCATTTT
CDR3 protein: CASSRLSGNQPQHF
D gene: -
V gene: TRBV6-5
J gene: TRBJ1-5
clone size: -

CDR3 DNA: TGTGCCAGCAGCCTCGGTTCGGGGAGTGAAGCTTTCTTT
CDR3 protein: CASSLGSGSEAFF
D gene: -
V gene: TRBV3-1/TRBV3-2
J gene: TRBJ1-1
clone size: -

CDR3 DNA: TGTGCCAGCAGTCCCGGGCTCAGAGGAGGAAATTCACCCCTCCACTTT
CDR3 protein: CASSPGLRGGNSPLHF
D gene: -
V gene: TRBV27
J gene: TRBJ1-6
clone size: -

CDR3 DNA: TGTGCCAGCGCCGAGACAGAGAACCCGAACACTGAAGCTTTCTTT
CDR3 protein: CASAETENPNTEAFF
D gene: -
V gene: TRBV2
J gene: TRBJ1-1
clone size: -

CDR3 DNA: TGTGCCAGCAGTGAAACAGCCGCGAACACTGAAGCTTTCTTT
CDR3 protein: CASSETAANTEAFF
D gene: -
V gene: TRBV6-1
J gene: TRBJ1-1
clone size: few

CDR3 DNA: TGTGCCAGCAGCTTGGGGCAGGGGGTCTACAATGAGCAGTTCTTC
CDR3 protein: CASSLGQGVYNEQFF
D gene: TRBD1
V gene: TRBV5-8
J gene: TRBJ2-1
clone size: -

CDR3 DNA: TGTGCCAGCAGCGCGGGACACACGAACACTGAAGCTTTCTTT
CDR3 protein: CASSAGHTNTEAFF
D gene: -
V gene: TRBV9
J gene: TRBJ1-1
clone size: -

CDR3 DNA: TGTGCCAGCAGTTACTCGATTACAGGGGGCACTGAAGCTTTCTTT
CDR3 protein: CASSYSITGGTEAFF
D gene: TRBD1
V gene: TRBV6-5
J gene: TRBJ1-1
clone size: few

CDR3 DNA: TGTGCCACCAGTGTGTCCTCGGGAGGAACAGATACGCAGTATTTT
CDR3 protein: CATSVSSGGTDTQYF
D gene: TRBD2
V gene: TRBV24-1
J gene: TRBJ2-3
clone size: -

CDR3 DNA: TGCGCCAGCAGTGCCGAACCTTCTAGCGGGAGGGGCGAGCAGTACTTC
CDR3 protein: CASSAEPSSGRGEQYF
D gene: TRBD2
V gene: TRBV4-1
J gene: TRBJ2-7
clone size: -

CDR3 DNA: TGTGCCACCAGCCCCGGAGGGAATGAAAAACTGTTTTTT
CDR3 protein: CATSPGGNEKLFF
D gene: -
V gene: TRBV15
J gene: TRBJ1-4
clone size: -

CDR3 DNA: TGTGCCAGCAATCAGGGAAGGACAGATACGCAGTATTTT
CDR3 protein: CASNQGRTDTQYF
D gene: -
V gene: TRBV2
J gene: TRBJ2-3
clone size: few

CDR3 DNA: TGTGCCATCACGCGGGACGGTGGAAACACCATATATTTT
CDR3 protein: CAITRDGGNTIYF
D gene: -
V gene: TRBV10-3
J gene: TRBJ1-3
clone size: few

CDR3 DNA: TGTGCCAGCAGCCTAGCGGGGAGGCAACAAGAGACCCAGTACTTC
CDR3 protein: CASSLAGRQQETQYF
D gene: TRBD2
V gene: TRBV3-1/TRBV3-2
J gene: TRBJ2-5
clone size: -

CDR3 DNA: TGTGCCTGGAGTGTAGGGACTAGCGAGCAGTACTTC
CDR3 protein: CAWSVGTSEQYF
D gene: TRBD2
V gene: TRBV30
J gene: TRBJ2-7
clone size: -

CDR3 DNA: TGTGCCAGCAGCTTCGGCAGGGGTAGCTCCTACGAGCAGTACTTC
CDR3 protein: CASSFGRGSSYEQYF
D gene: -
V gene: TRBV7-2
J gene: TRBJ2-7
clone size: -

CDR3 DNA: TGTGCCAGCAGCGCGGGCTACACAGATACGCAGTATTTT
CDR3 protein: CASSAGYTDTQYF
D gene: -
V gene: TRBV7-3
J gene: TRBJ2-3
clone size: few

CDR3 DNA: TGTGCCAGCAGGACTATGGCATTACAGGGGGGAAATGAAAAACTGTTTTTT
CDR3 protein: CASRTMALQGGNEKLFF
D gene: TRBD1
V gene: TRBV28
J gene: TRBJ1-4
clone size: -

CDR3 DNA: TGTGCCAGCAGCCCCCCCGGGGTCGCTAACTATGGCTACACCTTC
CDR3 protein: CASSPPGVANYGYTF
D gene: -
V gene: TRBV14
J gene: TRBJ1-2
clone size: -

CDR3 DNA: TGCGCCAGCAGCCTGGGACAGGGTCGAGGTCAGCCCCAGCATTTT
CDR3 protein: CASSLGQGRGQPQHF
D gene: TRBD1
V gene: TRBV5-1
J gene: TRBJ1-5
clone size: -

CDR3 DNA: TGTGCCAGTAGTATCCGGCCCCCTCTAGCGGGAGGCACCGGGGAGCTGTTTTTT
CDR3 protein: CASSIRPPLAGGTGELFF
D gene: TRBD2
V gene: TRBV19
J gene: TRBJ2-2
clone size: -

CDR3 DNA: TGTGCCAGCAGAGCGGGGTCAGGGGGCTACACTGAAGCTTTCTTT
CDR3 protein: CASRAGSGGYTEAFF
D gene: TRBD1
V gene: TRBV28
J gene: TRBJ1-1
clone size: -

CDR3 DNA: TGTGCCAGCAGGCGGTGGCCCGATGCCTACAATGAGCAGTTCTTC
CDR3 protein: CASRRWPDAYNEQFF
D gene: -
V gene: TRBV6-5
J gene: TRBJ2-1
clone size: -

CDR3 DNA: TGTGCCAGCAGCTTGTACAGGGCGAGCAATCAGCCCCAGCATTTT
CDR3 protein: CASSLYRASNQPQHF
D gene: -
V gene: TRBV7-2
J gene: TRBJ1-5
clone size: -

CDR3 DNA: TGTGCCAGCAGCTTTATCGGTAACGAGCAGTACTTC
CDR3 protein: CASSFIGNEQYF
D gene: -
V gene: TRBV5-5
J gene: TRBJ2-7
clone size: few

CDR3 DNA: TGCGCCAGCAGCTTCGAGGGGGTAGGGTCACCCCTCCACTTT
CDR3 protein: CASSFEGVGSPLHF
D gene: -
V gene: TRBV5-1
J gene: TRBJ1-6
clone size: -